Each of the 10 T cell receptor beta chains below was sequenced from the same sample in a study of pediatric ulcerative colitis. Method: immunoSEQ multiplex PCR; TCRdb's copy keeps in-frame clones and lacks some. The data show approximately 40,000 clones, with about 75% seen just once and around 9.2% held by the top ten. During colonoscopy, one to two rectal pinch biopsies were collected. Sequencing was done on a sample of gut tissue. All receptors derive from a boy aged 5-17 years with severe ulcerative colitis.

J is TRBJ2-7 and V is TRBV7-9; D possibly corresponds to TRBD1 (5 bases). The length of the CDR3 is 12 residues. Germline values: CDR1 SEHNR, CDR2 FQNEAQ (reference sequence). Trimming pared 8 bases from V and 7 bases from J, leaving 15 bases between. DNA of the CDR3: TGTGCCAGCCGATCAGGGATGGGGGAGCAGTACTTC. It yields the protein CASRSGMGEQYF.

Notes on this clone: Likely a read error: the CDR3 ends without its conserved phenylalanine or tryptophan. The chain recombines TRBV7-2 with TRBJ1-6, with unresolved D. The CDR3 runs 14 residues. Germline assignment: CDR1 SGHTA and CDR2 FQGNSA. Trimming shortened V by 6 bases and J by 7 bases, and 13 bases separated the two germline ends. CDR3 loop: CASRPAGSNSPLHL. The CDR3 region has the DNA TGTGCCAGCAGGCCCGCCGGCTCAAATTCACCCCTCCACCTT.

V usage is TRBV5-4 and J usage is TRBJ1-3; a possible D gene is TRBD1 (5 bases). The germline V and J ends were trimmed by 3 bases and 0 bases, with 25 bases remaining between them. Germline V gene sequence: CDR1 SGHNT, CDR2 YYREEE (reference sequence). CDR3 length equals 20 residues. The CDR3 nucleotides are TGTGCCAGCAGCTACAACCGGGACCCGTCACCTGGGAGCTCTGGAAACACCATATATTTT. This codes for CASSYNRDPSPGSSGNTIYF.

The chain couples TRBV2 to TRBJ2-7; D may be TRBD2 (6 bases). Germline loops: CDR1 SNHLY, CDR2 FYNNEI. With 4 bases removed from V and 4 bases from J, the gap between germline ends came to 8 bases. This CDR3 has 12 residues. Here the CDR3 reads CASSAGVYEQYF. The CDR3 bases are TGTGCCAGCAGTGCGGGGGTATACGAGCAGTACTTC.

The chain combines TRBV6-1 with TRBJ2-3, with D uncertain. Looked up from germline, CDR1 is MNHNS and CDR2 is SASEGT. The CDR3 has 15 residues. With 6 bases removed from V and 1 base from J, the gap between germline ends came to 14 bases. The CDR3 spells CASSEIWDGTDTQYF. The CDR3 DNA is TGTGCCAGCAGCGAGATATGGGATGGCACAGATACGCAGTATTTT.

This chain links TRBV29-1 with TRBJ1-2, with D perhaps matching TRBD1 (5 bases). Trimming took 1 base from V and 4 from J, leaving 13 bases between them. The CDR3 consists of 14 residues. Germline CDR1 reads SQVTM; CDR2 reads ANQGSEA. As DNA, the CDR3 is TGCAGCGTTGAAGCAGGGAGTGGAGTCTATGGCTACACCTTC. This translates into CSVEAGSGVYGYTF.

This chain uses TRBV15 with TRBJ2-5; 10 positions match TRBD2. CDR3 length equals 18 residues. J was trimmed by 2 bases and V by 4 bases; bases with no gene match: 13. The germline V gene encodes CDR1 LNHNV and CDR2 YYDKDF (reference sequence). As DNA, the CDR3 is TGTGCCACCAGCACCCCACACTCTACTAGCGGGGCTCAAGAGACCCAGTACTTC. It is translated as CATSTPHSTSGAQETQYF.

In regard to this clone: In the same sample, other DNA sequences code for this CDR3. This CDR3 reads CASSEGQGRYEQYF. The CDR3 DNA is TGTGCCAGCAGTGAAGGACAGGGGAGGTACGAGCAGTACTTC. V usage is TRBV2 and J usage is TRBJ2-7; 8 nucleotides match TRBD1. Trimming cost V 1 base and J 4 bases; bases outside gene matches: 3. Germline V gene lookup returns CDR1 SNHLY and CDR2 FYNNEI. The CDR3 sequence is 14 residues long.

The J gene is TRBJ1-1, the V gene TRBV15, with unresolved D. Germline V gene data show CDR1 as LNHNV and CDR2 as YYDKDF (reference sequence). This CDR3 is 14 amino acids long. V was clipped by 5 bases and J by 1 base, with 11 bases between them. CDR3 bases: TGTGCCACCAGCTCCCAACAGCGGAACACTGAAGCTTTCTTT. Translated: CATSSQQRNTEAFF.

V usage is TRBV27 and J usage is TRBJ2-3, with 14 positions matching TRBD2. The CDR3 has 17 amino acids. V was clipped by 5 bases and J by 3 bases; unmatched bases: 7. Germline lookup yields CDR1 MNHEY and CDR2 SMNVEV (reference sequence). CDR3 DNA: TGTGCCAGCAGTGCGACTAGCGGGGGGGATCTAACAGATACGCAGTATTTT. This sequence encodes CASSATSGGDLTDTQYF.